This entry features one T cell receptor beta chain sequence. The data stem from a study of T-cell memory formation after mild COVID-19. The germline V and J ends were trimmed by 5 bases and 6 bases, with 10 bases remaining between them. From germline, CDR1 is SEHNR and CDR2 FQNEAQ (reference sequence). The CDR3 runs to 13 residues. Each CDR3 protein is one row after TCRdb ran MiXCR on the 5' RACE reads. The data contain 250,000 to 350,000 distinct CDR3 sequences, 15% of them singletons. This clonotype was sampled from a man aged 18 to 35 who had mild COVID-19 (a few samples of this study predate the infection). Cell type and time point are not known. J is TRBJ2-2 and V is TRBV7-9; the D is unclear. The sequencing sample was made of PBMCs or a T cell subset sorted from them (not recorded which). Here the CDR3 reads CASSAGLPGELFF. The CDR3 DNA is TGTGCCAGCAGCGCCGGCCTACCCGGGGAGCTGTTTTTT.